This T cell receptor beta chain originates from a study of blood T cell repertoires in COVID-19. The CDR3 extends over 15 amino acids. Germline CDR1 reads SGHNT; CDR2 reads YYREEE (reference sequence). Trimming removed 2 bases from V and 1 base from J, with 9 bases in between. This clone is a singleton in its sample. Sequencing used immunoSEQ multiplex PCR; TCRdb keeps in-frame clones, though not all of them. The sample records 150,000 or so clones, roughly 81% being singletons. The V and J genes are TRBV5-4 and TRBJ2-2; the D gene is possibly TRBD2 (6 bases). The sequence was obtained from a woman aged 45-59 years with COVID-19, enrolled during active disease. The specimen was peripheral blood. The CDR3 coding sequence is TGTGCCAGCAGCTTCCGGGACTGGAACACCGGGGAGCTGTTTTTT. Translation: CASSFRDWNTGELFF.